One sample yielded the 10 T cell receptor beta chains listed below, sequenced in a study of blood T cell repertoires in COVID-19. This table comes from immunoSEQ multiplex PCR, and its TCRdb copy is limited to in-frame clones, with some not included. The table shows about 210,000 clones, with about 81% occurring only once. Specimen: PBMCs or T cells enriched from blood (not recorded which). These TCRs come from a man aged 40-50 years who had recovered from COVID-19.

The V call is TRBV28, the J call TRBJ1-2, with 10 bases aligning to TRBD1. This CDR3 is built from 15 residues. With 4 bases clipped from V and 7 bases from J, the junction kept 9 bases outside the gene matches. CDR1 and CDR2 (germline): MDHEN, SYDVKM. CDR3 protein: CASSSPSGTGAGYTF. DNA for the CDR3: TGTGCCAGCAGTTCGCCGTCTGGGACAGGGGCTGGCTACACCTTC.

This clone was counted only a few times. The CDR3 sequence: CASSEDNNYGYTF. In nucleotides, the CDR3 is TGTGCCAGCAGTGAGGACAATAACTATGGCTACACCTTC. The chain has TRBV6-4 and TRBJ1-2; TRBD1 is a possible D gene (5 bases). Deletions cut 3 bases from V and 1 base from J, with 6 bases between. Germline V gene data show CDR1 as MRHNA and CDR2 as SNTAGT. CDR3 length equals 13 residues.

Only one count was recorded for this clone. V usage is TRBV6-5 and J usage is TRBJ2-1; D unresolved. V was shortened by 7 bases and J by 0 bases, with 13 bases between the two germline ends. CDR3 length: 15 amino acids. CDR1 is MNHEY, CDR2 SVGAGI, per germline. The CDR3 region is CASMILASSYNEQFF. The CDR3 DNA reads TGTGCCAGCATGATCCTCGCCAGCTCCTACAATGAGCAGTTCTTC.

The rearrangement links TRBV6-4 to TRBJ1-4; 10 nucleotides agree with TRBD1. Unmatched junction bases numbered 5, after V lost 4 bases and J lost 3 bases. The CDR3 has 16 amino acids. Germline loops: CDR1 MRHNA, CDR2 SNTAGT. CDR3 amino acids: CASSGDRGRSNEKLFF. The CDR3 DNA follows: TGTGCCAGCAGTGGAGACAGGGGGCGGTCTAATGAAAAACTGTTTTTT.

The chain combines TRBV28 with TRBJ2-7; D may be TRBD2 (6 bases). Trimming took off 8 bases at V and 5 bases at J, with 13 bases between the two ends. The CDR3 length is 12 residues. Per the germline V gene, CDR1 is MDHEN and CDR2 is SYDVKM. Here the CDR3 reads CASGGLGNEQYF. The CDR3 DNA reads TGTGCCAGCGGGGGGTTGGGGAACGAGCAGTACTTC.

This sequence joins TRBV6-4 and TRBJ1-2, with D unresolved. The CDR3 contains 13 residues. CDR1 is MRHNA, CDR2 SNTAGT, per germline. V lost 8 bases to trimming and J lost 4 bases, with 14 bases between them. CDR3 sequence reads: CASSQEVGYGYTF. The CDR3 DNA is TGTGCCAGCTCCCAGGAGGTGGGCTATGGCTACACCTTC.

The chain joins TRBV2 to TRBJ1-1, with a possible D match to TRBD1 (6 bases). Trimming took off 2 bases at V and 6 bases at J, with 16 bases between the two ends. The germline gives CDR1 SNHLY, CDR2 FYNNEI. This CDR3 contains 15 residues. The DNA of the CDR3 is TGTGCCAGCAGTGAATCTGGGAGAGGGGGTCCTGAAGCTTTCTTT. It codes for CASSESGRGGPEAFF.

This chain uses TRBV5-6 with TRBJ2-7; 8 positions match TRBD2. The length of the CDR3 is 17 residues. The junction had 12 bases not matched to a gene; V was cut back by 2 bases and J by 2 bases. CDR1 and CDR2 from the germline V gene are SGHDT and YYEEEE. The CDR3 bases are TGTGCCAGCAGCTTCCGAATGGGGATAGCGGGGACCTACGAGCAGTACTTC. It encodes CASSFRMGIAGTYEQYF.

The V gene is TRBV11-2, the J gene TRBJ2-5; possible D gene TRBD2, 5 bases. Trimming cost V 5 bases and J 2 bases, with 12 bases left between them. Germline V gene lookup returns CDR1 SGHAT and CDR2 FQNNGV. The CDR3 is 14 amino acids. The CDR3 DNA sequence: TGTGCCAGCAGCCACCCGGGGTTACAAGAGACCCAGTACTTC. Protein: CASSHPGLQETQYF.

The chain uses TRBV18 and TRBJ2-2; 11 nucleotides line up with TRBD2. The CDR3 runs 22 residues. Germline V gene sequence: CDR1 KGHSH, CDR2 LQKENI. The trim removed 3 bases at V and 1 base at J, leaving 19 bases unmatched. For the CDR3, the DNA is TGTGCCAGCTCACCGCTAATAGATAGCGGGAGGGCCCTAACAATGAACACCGGGGAGCTGTTTTTT. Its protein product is CASSPLIDSGRALTMNTGELFF.